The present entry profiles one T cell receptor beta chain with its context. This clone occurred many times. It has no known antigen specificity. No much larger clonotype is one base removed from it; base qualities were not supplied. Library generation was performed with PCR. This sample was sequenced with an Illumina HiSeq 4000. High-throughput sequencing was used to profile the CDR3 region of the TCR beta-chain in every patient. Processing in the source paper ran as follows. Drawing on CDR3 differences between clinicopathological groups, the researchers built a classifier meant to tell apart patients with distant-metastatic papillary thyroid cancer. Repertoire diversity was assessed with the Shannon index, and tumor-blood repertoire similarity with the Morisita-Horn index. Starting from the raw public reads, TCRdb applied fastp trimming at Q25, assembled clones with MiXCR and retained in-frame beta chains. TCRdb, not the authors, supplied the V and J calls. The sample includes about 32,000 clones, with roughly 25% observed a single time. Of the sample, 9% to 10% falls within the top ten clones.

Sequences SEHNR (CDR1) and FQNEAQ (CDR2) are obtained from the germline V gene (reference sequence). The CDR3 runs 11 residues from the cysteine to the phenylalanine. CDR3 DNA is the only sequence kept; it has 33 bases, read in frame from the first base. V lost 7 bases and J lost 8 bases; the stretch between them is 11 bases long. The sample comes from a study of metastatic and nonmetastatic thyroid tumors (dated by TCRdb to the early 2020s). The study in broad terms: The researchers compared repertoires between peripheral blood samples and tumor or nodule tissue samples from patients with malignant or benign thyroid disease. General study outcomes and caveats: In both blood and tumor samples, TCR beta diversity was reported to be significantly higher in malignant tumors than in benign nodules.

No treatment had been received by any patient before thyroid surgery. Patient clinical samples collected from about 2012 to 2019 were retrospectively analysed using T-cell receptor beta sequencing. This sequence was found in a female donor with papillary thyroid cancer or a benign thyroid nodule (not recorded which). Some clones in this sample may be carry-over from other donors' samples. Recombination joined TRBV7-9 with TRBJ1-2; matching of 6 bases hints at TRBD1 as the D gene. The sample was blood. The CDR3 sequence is CASKTGKGYTF. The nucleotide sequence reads TGTGCCAGCAAGACAGGCAAAGGCTACACCTTC.